These 21 T cell receptor beta chains share one sample of origin, sequenced in a study of cytomegalovirus exposure and HLA in healthy donors (dated by TCRdb to the late 2010s). The method was the immunoSEQ multiplex PCR assay. For the multiplex PCR, a mixture combining 60 forward primers for TCR Vbeta segments and 13 reverse primers for TCR Jbeta segments was used. The source is immuneACCESS, and TCRdb retained only in-frame sequences with V and J called. Part of the clones is not carried over; for the studies checked, unresolved V genes explain less than half of this, and the remainder is unexplained. Per the sample table, the count is 55,000 to 75,000 clones. The top ten hold 3% to 4% of the sample. Sequenced sample: PBMCs. The receptors were sampled from a male donor in good health and CMV-seronegative.

The chain combines TRBV9 with TRBJ1-5, with D maybe TRBD1 (6 bases). CDR1 and CDR2 (germline): SGDLS, YYNGEE. Trimming cost V 0 bases and J 1 base, with 8 bases left between them. The CDR3 is made up of 15 amino acids. The CDR3: CASSVGTESNQPQHF. The DNA for the CDR3 is TGTGCCAGCAGCGTAGGGACAGAAAGCAATCAGCCCCAGCATTTT.

The chain carries TRBV27 and TRBJ2-5, with a possible D match to TRBD2 (6 bases). Gene TRBJ2-7 matches the end of the DNA better, so the J call may be wrong. The V gene's germline CDR1 is MNHEY and CDR2 SMNVEV (reference sequence). This CDR3 is 13 amino acids long. For the CDR3, the DNA is TGTGCCAGCAGTTTGGGGGGAGGATACGAGCAGTACTTC. Protein sequence: CASSLGGGYEQYF.

The chain has TRBV9 and TRBJ2-5; possibly TRBD2 for D (6 bases). Per the germline V gene, CDR1 is SGDLS and CDR2 is YYNGEE. The CDR3 is 15 residues long. V was pared by 0 bases and J by 5 bases, with 14 bases between. The CDR3 here is CASSVDRGGVETQYF. CDR3 nucleotide sequence: TGTGCCAGCAGCGTAGACCGGGGCGGGGTGGAGACCCAGTACTTC. The full variable domain, with the rest looked up from reference TRBV9 and TRBJ2-5, is DSGVTQTPKHLITATGQRVTLRCSPRSGDLSVYWYQQSLDQGLQFLIQYYNGEERAKGNILERFSAQQFPDLHSELNLSSLELGDSALYFCASSVDRGGVETQYFGPGTRLLVL.

CDR3 coding DNA: TGTGCCAGCAGCCCTCCGGGCTACAATGAGCAGTTCTTC. Protein product: CASSPPGYNEQFF. The chain employs TRBV11-2 and TRBJ2-1; D is ambiguous. The germline CDR1 and CDR2 sequences are SGHAT and FQNNGV. V was clipped by 5 bases and J by 3 bases, with 8 bases between them. There are 13 residues in the CDR3.

The rearrangement uses TRBV28 and TRBJ1-1; D is undetermined. The CDR3 runs 14 residues. Per the germline V gene, CDR1 is MDHEN and CDR2 is SYDVKM. Trimming pared 5 bases from V and 0 bases from J, leaving 10 bases between. CDR3 DNA sequence: TGTGCCAGCAGTCCACCAACAGTGAACACTGAAGCTTTCTTT. This encodes CASSPPTVNTEAFF.

The rearrangement links TRBV18 to TRBJ2-5; D ambiguous. The germline gives CDR1 KGHSH, CDR2 LQKENI. V lost 5 bases and J lost 5, with 6 bases in between. This CDR3 region has 11 residues. Here the CDR3 reads CASSSEETQYF. The CDR3 region has the DNA TGTGCCAGCTCATCTGAGGAGACCCAGTACTTC.

The chain joins TRBV28 to TRBJ2-7; D uncertain. Germline CDR1 is MDHEN and CDR2 is SYDVKM. CDR3 length equals 11 residues. V gave up 2 bases and J gave up 6 bases, with 5 bases separating them. CDR3 coding DNA: TGTGCCAGCAGTTTAGCGCGCGAGCAGTACTTC. Protein sequence: CASSLAREQYF.

The rearrangement links TRBV7-9 to TRBJ1-6; D is unresolved. Germline-derived CDR1 and CDR2 are SEHNR and FQNEAQ (reference sequence). The V end lost 2 bases, the J end lost 0 bases, and 11 bases lay between the germline ends. The CDR3 totals 17 residues. The CDR3 sequence is CASSLHDASSYNSPLHF. For the CDR3, the DNA is TGTGCCAGCAGCTTACACGACGCTAGCTCCTATAATTCACCCCTCCACTTT.

The chain couples TRBV19 to TRBJ1-1; D not certain. Germline V gene lookup returns CDR1 LNHDA and CDR2 SQIVND (reference sequence). V lost 9 bases to trimming and J lost 1 base, with 18 bases between them. The CDR3 extends over 15 amino acids. CDR3 bases: TGTGCCAGCAATGATTACAGCTTTTCGAACACTGAAGCTTTCTTT. Its translation is CASNDYSFSNTEAFF.

This sequence joins TRBV5-6 and TRBJ2-7, with 9 bases identical to TRBD2. The CDR3 runs 17 residues. The V and J ends lost 1 base and 5 bases, in that order; junction bases with no gene match: 13. Per germline, CDR1 SGHDT and CDR2 YYEEEE. DNA of the CDR3: TGTGCCAGCAGCTTGCCCGATGCGGGAGGGCCTAAGCACGAGCAGTACTTC. Protein product: CASSLPDAGGPKHEQYF.

This chain links TRBV14 with TRBJ2-6; D unclear. Germline assignment: CDR1 SGHDN and CDR2 FVKESK. V lost 0 bases and J lost 0, with 9 bases in between. The CDR3 is made up of 17 amino acids. The DNA of the CDR3 is TGTGCCAGCAGCCAAGATAGAAGCGTCTCTGGGGCCAACGTCCTGACTTTC. It codes for CASSQDRSVSGANVLTF.

The CDR3 sequence is CASRGDRNIQYF. The CDR3 region has the DNA TGTGCCAGCCGGGGGGACAGGAACATTCAGTACTTC. V is TRBV7-2 and J is TRBJ2-4; TRBD1 might be the D (8 bases). V shed 8 bases and J shed 7 bases, with 12 bases lying between them. Germline V gene lookup returns CDR1 SGHTA and CDR2 FQGNSA. This CDR3 is 12 amino acids long. Variable domain in full (rest from reference TRBV7-2 and TRBJ2-4): GAGVSQSPSNKVTEKGKDVELRCDPISGHTALYWYRQSLGQGLEFLIYFQGNSAPDKSGLPSDRFSAERTGGSVSTLTIQRTQQEDSAVYLCASRGDRNIQYFGAGTRLSVL.

The chain employs TRBV6-5 and TRBJ1-2; 9 bases line up with TRBD1. CDR3 length: 13 residues. With V trimmed by 5 bases and J by 8 bases, 6 bases remained unmatched. Germline V CDR1 and CDR2: MNHEY, SVGAGI. Here the CDR3 DNA reads TGTGCCAGCAGTCAACAGGGGGCACTGGGCTACACCTTC. Protein: CASSQQGALGYTF.

This rearrangement joins TRBV28 to TRBJ1-1, with 10 bases aligning to TRBD1. Per germline, CDR1 MDHEN and CDR2 SYDVKM. The CDR3 totals 14 residues. J was trimmed by 7 bases and V by 4 bases; bases with no gene match: 6. CDR3 residues: CASSYPRDRGEAFF. The CDR3 bases are TGTGCCAGCAGTTACCCCCGGGACAGGGGTGAAGCTTTCTTT.

The V call is TRBV27, the J call TRBJ2-6; no reliable D call. Germline loops: CDR1 MNHEY, CDR2 SMNVEV (reference sequence). The CDR3 contains 17 residues. V was clipped by 5 bases and J by 0 bases, with 14 bases between them. In nucleotides, the CDR3 is TGTGCCAGCAGTCCACACCCATCCAGCTCTGGGGCCAACGTCCTGACTTTC. This gives the protein CASSPHPSSSGANVLTF.

V is TRBV7-2 and J is TRBJ1-1; D is perhaps TRBD1 (5 bases). V dropped 1 base and J dropped 12 bases, with 15 bases sitting between them. CDR1 and CDR2 from the germline V gene are SGHTA and FQGNSA. The CDR3 totals 13 residues. CDR3 nucleotide sequence: TGTGCCAGCAGCTTAGATGCCGGGGGGAAGACTTTCTTT. This encodes CASSLDAGGKTFF.

The CDR3 here is CASSVEASAYEQYF. In DNA, the CDR3 is TGTGCCAGCAGCGTAGAGGCAAGCGCCTACGAGCAGTACTTC. The J gene is TRBJ2-7, the V gene TRBV9; no firm D call. V lost 0 bases and J lost 2, with 9 bases in between. The CDR3 is 14 amino acids. Germline CDR1 is SGDLS and CDR2 is YYNGEE.

The J gene is TRBJ2-1, the V gene TRBV28, with TRBD2 as a possible D gene (5 bases). There are 18 residues in the CDR3. The V gene lost 3 bases and the J gene lost 4 bases, with 22 bases spanning the gap. Germline V gene lookup returns CDR1 MDHEN and CDR2 SYDVKM. The CDR3 region is CASSLFGKLLEGYNEQFF. The CDR3 nucleotides read TGTGCCAGCAGTTTGTTCGGGAAACTACTAGAAGGATACAATGAGCAGTTCTTC.

The genes are TRBV12-5 and TRBJ1-4; D perhaps matches TRBD1 (5 bases). CDR3 length: 14 amino acids. Trimming stripped 5 bases from V and 6 bases from J, with 13 bases between. Germline CDR1 is LGHNT and CDR2 is FRNRAP. The CDR3: CASGPIGGDEKLFF. CDR3 coding DNA: TGTGCTAGTGGTCCCATCGGGGGTGATGAAAAACTGTTTTTT.

The gene calls are TRBV7-2 and TRBJ2-7; 7 nucleotides agree with TRBD1. This CDR3 region has 15 residues. With V trimmed by 3 bases and J by 5 bases, 10 bases remained unmatched. Germline loops: CDR1 SGHTA, CDR2 FQGNSA. CDR3 sequence (DNA): TGTGCCAGCAGCTTGGTGGGAGACAGGGCCGACGAGCAGTACTTC. Amino acid sequence: CASSLVGDRADEQYF.

The V gene is TRBV7-2, the J gene TRBJ2-2, with a weak D call TRBD2 (6 bases). V was trimmed by 6 bases and J by 3 bases, leaving 14 bases between them. The CDR3 totals 15 residues. Germline V gives CDR1 SGHTA, CDR2 FQGNSA. CDR3: CASRPRRGYTGELFF. In nucleotides, the CDR3 is TGTGCCAGCAGACCACGGCGGGGATACACCGGGGAGCTGTTTTTT.